These T cell receptor beta chains were read from a single sample in a study of cytotoxic CD8 clonotypes in ibrutinib-treated CLL. Here immunoSEQ multiplex PCR was the method, and the copy in TCRdb shows in-frame clones only, minus some. Of some 200,000 clones in the sample, just over 70% are singletons; the top ten hold roughly 5.9%. The input for sequencing was PBMCs, taken after 12 months of ibrutinib treatment. The receptors were sampled from a human donor with chronic lymphocytic leukemia. Both conserved end residues are part of each CDR3. D genes are given only for firm matches. Clone sizes are given selectively: once, few, many, or a class where the clone is expanded.

D gene: NA
clone size: once
V gene: TRBV7-8
J gene: TRBJ2-2
CDR3 DNA: TGTGCCAGCAGCTTAGTTGGGGGCATTGACACCGGGGAGCTGTTTTTT
CDR3 protein: CASSLVGGIDTGELFF

D gene: NA
clone size: NA
V gene: TRBV4-1
J gene: TRBJ2-7
CDR3 DNA: TGCGCCAGCAGCCAAGATCCCAACGGGCTCGAGCAGTACTTC
CDR3 protein: CASSQDPNGLEQYF

D gene: TRBD1
clone size: NA
V gene: TRBV7-2
J gene: TRBJ2-1
CDR3 DNA: TGTGCCAGCAGCTTAGTCGGACAGGGATATAATGAGCAGTTCTTC
CDR3 protein: CASSLVGQGYNEQFF

D gene: NA
clone size: few
V gene: TRBV30
J gene: TRBJ2-7
CDR3 DNA: TGTGCCTGGAGCCATCAGCCCCAACCCGGGACAACCCGCGAGCAGTACTTC
CDR3 protein: CAWSHQPQPGTTREQYF

D gene: TRBD1
clone size: NA
V gene: TRBV7-7
J gene: TRBJ2-1
CDR3 DNA: TGTGCCAGCAGCCCCGACAGGGAAGTGAAGCAGTTCTTC
CDR3 protein: CASSPDREVKQFF

D gene: NA
clone size: NA
V gene: TRBV4-3
J gene: TRBJ2-2
CDR3 DNA: TGCGCCAGCAGCCAAGAGTATGATCCCCGGGAGCTGTTTTTT
CDR3 protein: CASSQEYDPRELFF

D gene: NA
clone size: NA
V gene: TRBV11-2
J gene: TRBJ1-4
CDR3 DNA: TGTGCCAGCACCCCTGAAGGGCCAAAAGAAAAACTGTTTTTT
CDR3 protein: CASTPEGPKEKLFF

D gene: TRBD1
clone size: NA
V gene: TRBV15
J gene: TRBJ2-7
CDR3 DNA: TGTGCCACCAGCCGCGGACAGGGGGCGCGGGAGCAGTACTTC
CDR3 protein: CATSRGQGAREQYF

D gene: NA
clone size: NA
V gene: TRBV5-1
J gene: TRBJ1-3
CDR3 DNA: TGCGCCAGCAGCTTGGAGGAACCTGGAAACACCATATATTTT
CDR3 protein: CASSLEEPGNTIYF

D gene: NA
clone size: NA
V gene: TRBV18
J gene: TRBJ1-2
CDR3 DNA: TGTGCCAGCTCACCATCTGGGAGCGGTCTGGGCGGCTACACCTTC
CDR3 protein: CASSPSGSGLGGYTF

D gene: NA
clone size: NA
V gene: TRBV6-1
J gene: TRBJ2-7
CDR3 DNA: TGTGCCAGCAGTCCCCCGACAGTCCCCTACGAGCAGTACTTC
CDR3 protein: CASSPPTVPYEQYF

D gene: TRBD1
clone size: NA
V gene: TRBV30
J gene: TRBJ2-6
CDR3 DNA: TGTGCCTGGGACAGGGGGATGGCCCCTGGGGCCAACGTCCTGACTTTC
CDR3 protein: CAWDRGMAPGANVLTF

D gene: NA
clone size: few
V gene: TRBV7-9
J gene: TRBJ2-3
CDR3 DNA: TGTGCCAGCAGCTTAGTCCTTAGCACAGATACGCAGTATTTT
CDR3 protein: CASSLVLSTDTQYF

D gene: TRBD1
clone size: NA
V gene: TRBV5-4
J gene: TRBJ1-4
CDR3 DNA: TGTGCCAGCAGCTCGCATGGTCAGGGGGGCGAAAAACTGTTTTTT
CDR3 protein: CASSSHGQGGEKLFF

D gene: NA
clone size: few
V gene: TRBV14
J gene: TRBJ2-7
CDR3 DNA: TGTGCCAGCAGCCACGACTGGGACACCCAGCAGTACTTC
CDR3 protein: CASSHDWDTQQYF

D gene: NA
clone size: NA
V gene: TRBV28
J gene: TRBJ1-2
CDR3 DNA: TGTGCCAGCGACCTGGGGCTGGGAGCTAACTATGGCTACACCTTC
CDR3 protein: CASDLGLGANYGYTF

D gene: TRBD1
clone size: NA
V gene: TRBV4-1
J gene: TRBJ1-1
CDR3 DNA: TGCGCCAGCAGCCAAGATTGGCAGGGGGCGCAGACTGAAGCTTTCTTT
CDR3 protein: CASSQDWQGAQTEAFF

D gene: TRBD1
clone size: few
V gene: TRBV11-2
J gene: TRBJ1-2
CDR3 DNA: TGTGCCAGCAGCCTTAACAGGGGTGGCTACACCTTC
CDR3 protein: CASSLNRGGYTF

D gene: NA
clone size: few
V gene: TRBV7-6
J gene: TRBJ1-2
CDR3 DNA: TGTGCCAGCAGCCGAGAGGCCGGGACACGCAGCGGCTACACCTTC
CDR3 protein: CASSREAGTRSGYTF

D gene: TRBD1
clone size: once
V gene: TRBV10-2
J gene: TRBJ2-7
CDR3 DNA: TGCGCCAGCACCGGAGCGGACAGGTTGCCCTACGAGCAGTACTTC
CDR3 protein: CASTGADRLPYEQYF

D gene: NA
clone size: NA
V gene: TRBV5-1
J gene: TRBJ2-1
CDR3 DNA: TGCGCCAGCAGCTTGACAGGGCTATACAATGAGCAGTTCTTC
CDR3 protein: CASSLTGLYNEQFF

D gene: TRBD1
clone size: NA
V gene: TRBV9
J gene: TRBJ2-6
CDR3 DNA: TGTGCCAGCAGTCGACAGGGGTCCGGGGCCAACGTCCTGACTTTC
CDR3 protein: CASSRQGSGANVLTF

D gene: TRBD2
clone size: NA
V gene: TRBV9
J gene: TRBJ2-1
CDR3 DNA: TGTGCCAGCAGCGCGGGACTAGCGGGAGCTTACAATGAGCAGTTCTTC
CDR3 protein: CASSAGLAGAYNEQFF

D gene: NA
clone size: NA
V gene: TRBV9
J gene: TRBJ2-7
CDR3 DNA: TGTGCCAGCAGCGTAGCTCCAGAGAATACTCAGTACTTC
CDR3 protein: CASSVAPENTQYF

D gene: NA
clone size: NA
V gene: TRBV20-1
J gene: TRBJ1-2
CDR3 DNA: TGCAGTGCTAGGGGCGGATATGGCTACACCTTC
CDR3 protein: CSARGGYGYTF

D gene: TRBD2
clone size: NA
V gene: TRBV9
J gene: TRBJ2-1
CDR3 DNA: TGTGCCAGCAGCGCAGCGCAGCGGGAGCGGAATGAGCAGTTCTTC
CDR3 protein: CASSAAQRERNEQFF

D gene: TRBD1
clone size: NA
V gene: TRBV30
J gene: TRBJ1-1
CDR3 DNA: TGTGCCTGGAGTAAAACAGGGGGCCCAGGTAGTGAAGCTTTCTTT
CDR3 protein: CAWSKTGGPGSEAFF

D gene: NA
clone size: few
V gene: TRBV7-3
J gene: TRBJ2-1
CDR3 DNA: TGTGCCAGCAGCTTATCCCAGGGAGACAATGAGCAGTTCTTC
CDR3 protein: CASSLSQGDNEQFF

D gene: NA
clone size: few
V gene: TRBV23-1
J gene: TRBJ1-1
CDR3 DNA: TGCGCCAGCAGTCAATCGGACAACACTGAAGCTTTCTTT
CDR3 protein: CASSQSDNTEAFF

D gene: NA
clone size: few
V gene: TRBV4-3
J gene: TRBJ2-7
CDR3 DNA: TGCGCCAGCAGCCAGGCACCGGGAGCACCCTACGAGCAGTACTTC
CDR3 protein: CASSQAPGAPYEQYF

D gene: NA
clone size: NA
V gene: TRBV6-5
J gene: TRBJ1-5
CDR3 DNA: TGTGCCAGCAGTCCCGGGGGGTATAGCAATCAGCCCCAGCATTTT
CDR3 protein: CASSPGGYSNQPQHF

D gene: NA
clone size: NA
V gene: TRBV29-1
J gene: TRBJ1-5
CDR3 DNA: TGCAGCGTTGAAGATGCGGGGGCCCATAGCAATCAGCCCCAGCATTTT
CDR3 protein: CSVEDAGAHSNQPQHF

D gene: NA
clone size: NA
V gene: TRBV9
J gene: TRBJ1-4
CDR3 DNA: TGTGCCAGCAGCGTAGCTAGGACAGCAGCTAATGAAAAACTGTTTTTT
CDR3 protein: CASSVARTAANEKLFF

D gene: TRBD1
clone size: NA
V gene: TRBV7-3
J gene: TRBJ1-2
CDR3 DNA: TGTGCCAGCAGCCAGACAGGGGACAACTATGGCTACACCTTC
CDR3 protein: CASSQTGDNYGYTF

D gene: TRBD2
clone size: NA
V gene: TRBV7-2
J gene: TRBJ2-1
CDR3 DNA: TGTGCCAGCAGCCCATCGAGACTAGCGGGGGACAATGAGCAGTTCTTC
CDR3 protein: CASSPSRLAGDNEQFF

D gene: TRBD1
clone size: NA
V gene: TRBV28
J gene: TRBJ1-4
CDR3 DNA: TGTGCCAGCAGCCGTCGAAGACAGGGCATAGGGGAAAAACTGTTTTTT
CDR3 protein: CASSRRRQGIGEKLFF

D gene: TRBD1
clone size: NA
V gene: TRBV5-5
J gene: TRBJ1-5
CDR3 DNA: TGTGCCAGCAGCTCCGGGACAGAAGACTGGGGCAATCAGCCCCAGCATTTT
CDR3 protein: CASSSGTEDWGNQPQHF

D gene: NA
clone size: NA
V gene: TRBV2
J gene: TRBJ1-2
CDR3 DNA: TGTGCCAGCAGTGAGGGGCCGCTTTATGGCTACACCTTC
CDR3 protein: CASSEGPLYGYTF

D gene: NA
clone size: NA
V gene: TRBV19
J gene: TRBJ1-5
CDR3 DNA: TGTGCCAGTAGTATCAGGGATAGCAATCAGCCCCAGCATTTT
CDR3 protein: CASSIRDSNQPQHF

D gene: NA
clone size: NA
V gene: TRBV4-1
J gene: TRBJ1-4
CDR3 DNA: TGCGCCAGCAGCGAGGGTTCTAATGAAAAACTGTTTTTT
CDR3 protein: CASSEGSNEKLFF

D gene: TRBD1
clone size: NA
V gene: TRBV6-5
J gene: TRBJ2-5
CDR3 DNA: TGTGCCAGCAGATCTCCGGGACAGGGTAAGGAGACCCAGTACTTC
CDR3 protein: CASRSPGQGKETQYF

D gene: NA
clone size: NA
V gene: TRBV6-1
J gene: TRBJ1-6
CDR3 DNA: TGTGCCAGCAGTGAAACACAGGGTCTGTCACCCCTCCACTTT
CDR3 protein: CASSETQGLSPLHF

D gene: NA
clone size: few
V gene: TRBV19
J gene: TRBJ1-1
CDR3 DNA: TGTGCCACCAGACACCGGGTGAACACTGAAGCTTTCTTT
CDR3 protein: CATRHRVNTEAFF

D gene: TRBD2
clone size: NA
V gene: TRBV29-1
J gene: TRBJ2-7
CDR3 DNA: TGCAGCGTTGAAGGAGGTAGTAGCGGGAGCCCCTACGAGCAGTACTTC
CDR3 protein: CSVEGGSSGSPYEQYF

D gene: NA
clone size: NA
V gene: TRBV9
J gene: TRBJ1-2
CDR3 DNA: TGTGCCAGCAGCCCCACCTGGGGGGGGACCGACGTTCGGGCTAGCTACACCTTC
CDR3 protein: CASSPTWGGTDVRASYTF

D gene: TRBD1
clone size: NA
V gene: TRBV5-1
J gene: TRBJ2-7
CDR3 DNA: TGCGCCAGCAGCGGGACGACAGGGAGCTCCGAGCAGTACTTC
CDR3 protein: CASSGTTGSSEQYF

D gene: NA
clone size: NA
V gene: TRBV12-5
J gene: TRBJ1-4
CDR3 DNA: TGTGCTAGTGGGGACGGATCGGCCGGGTTAGGTGAAAAACTGTTTTTT
CDR3 protein: CASGDGSAGLGEKLFF

D gene: NA
clone size: few
V gene: TRBV7-2
J gene: TRBJ1-5
CDR3 DNA: TGTGCCAGCAGCTTACTCGGGACACAGGCACGGAATCAGCCCCAGCATTTT
CDR3 protein: CASSLLGTQARNQPQHF

D gene: TRBD1
clone size: NA
V gene: TRBV5-4
J gene: TRBJ1-1
CDR3 DNA: TGTGCCAGCAGCTGGGACAGTTTGAACACTGAAGCTTTCTTT
CDR3 protein: CASSWDSLNTEAFF

D gene: NA
clone size: NA
V gene: TRBV7-9
J gene: TRBJ1-4
CDR3 DNA: TGTGCCAGCAGCTTAGAACCCTCGAATGAAAAACTGTTTTTT
CDR3 protein: CASSLEPSNEKLFF

D gene: NA
clone size: NA
V gene: TRBV7-2
J gene: TRBJ2-7
CDR3 DNA: TGTGCCAGCAGCACACCCCCGGGGGACTACGAGCAGTACTTC
CDR3 protein: CASSTPPGDYEQYF

D gene: TRBD1
clone size: once
V gene: TRBV9
J gene: TRBJ2-2
CDR3 DNA: TGTGCCAGCAGCGCGAGACAGGGGTACGCCGGGGAGCTGTTTTTT
CDR3 protein: CASSARQGYAGELFF

D gene: NA
clone size: NA
V gene: TRBV5-1
J gene: TRBJ1-5
CDR3 DNA: TGCGCCAGCAGCCCTGACACGAATCAGCCCCAGCATTTT
CDR3 protein: CASSPDTNQPQHF

D gene: NA
clone size: NA
V gene: TRBV28
J gene: TRBJ1-2
CDR3 DNA: TGTGCCAGCAGCATAACTAACTATGGCTACACCTTC
CDR3 protein: CASSITNYGYTF